A selection of T cell receptor beta chains follows, all from one sample in a study of cytomegalovirus exposure and HLA in healthy donors. Measured with immunoSEQ multiplex PCR; TCRdb has only the in-frame clones, and not every one. This sample carries approximately 220,000 clones, over 80% of them seen once, and the ten largest clones take about 1%. Sequencing was performed on PBMCs. The receptors stem from a woman aged 18 to 35 in good health and CMV-seronegative. Each CDR3 is given with its conserved first and last residue. Each record gives: clone size, V gene, J gene, D gene, CDR3 protein, CDR3 DNA. A D gene is named only where the DNA matches it firmly. Clone size appears in some rows only: once, few, many, or a class for an expanded clone.

NA	TRBV18	TRBJ1-6	NA	CASSPDRNSPLHF	TGTGCCAGCTCACCCGACAGAAATTCACCCCTCCACTTT
few	TRBV6-5	TRBJ2-5	NA	CASSEGAAQETQYF	TGTGCCAGCAGTGAAGGAGCAGCTCAAGAGACCCAGTACTTC
NA	TRBV19	TRBJ1-2	TRBD1	CASSAGQAQNYGYTF	TGTGCCAGTAGTGCCGGACAGGCCCAAAACTATGGCTACACCTTC
NA	TRBV6-1	TRBJ1-2	TRBD1	CASSERDRGLGYTF	TGTGCCAGCAGTGAAAGGGACAGGGGCCTTGGCTACACCTTC
once	TRBV5-1	TRBJ2-1	NA	CASSSSLGSSYNEQFF	TGCGCCAGCAGCTCGTCGTTGGGGAGCTCCTACAATGAGCAGTTCTTC
NA	TRBV6-5	TRBJ1-6	NA	CASSYMQGASPLHF	TGTGCCAGCAGTTACATGCAGGGTGCTTCACCCCTCCACTTT
NA	TRBV5-4	TRBJ2-5	TRBD2	CASSLDSGRAETQYF	TGTGCCAGCAGCTTGGATAGCGGGAGGGCGGAGACCCAGTACTTC
NA	TRBV9	TRBJ2-1	NA	CASSVEVGGLRNEQFF	TGTGCCAGCAGCGTAGAAGTGGGAGGCCTAAGGAATGAGCAGTTCTTC
NA	TRBV5-6	TRBJ2-3	NA	CASSGPGTPLTDTQYF	TGTGCCAGCAGCGGTCCCGGGACACCCCTCACAGATACGCAGTATTTT
NA	TRBV6-5	TRBJ2-7	TRBD2	CASTREGSYEQYF	TGTGCCAGCACGCGGGAGGGCAGCTACGAGCAGTACTTC
NA	TRBV28	TRBJ1-2	NA	CATLEGNYGYTF	TGTGCCACCCTTGAGGGTAACTATGGCTACACCTTC
few	TRBV6-1	TRBJ1-5	NA	CASLRGEGQPQHF	TGTGCCAGCCTACGGGGGGAAGGTCAGCCCCAGCATTTT
NA	TRBV9	TRBJ1-2	TRBD1	CASSVDPDRGGYTF	TGTGCCAGCAGCGTAGACCCGGACAGGGGGGGCTACACCTTC
NA	TRBV11-2	TRBJ1-1	TRBD1	CASSLLSYRGTEAFF	TGTGCCAGCAGCTTACTATCGTACAGGGGGACTGAAGCTTTCTTT
NA	TRBV18	TRBJ2-2	NA	CASSPRVAGSNTGELFF	TGTGCCAGCTCACCACGTGTCGCAGGATCGAACACCGGGGAGCTGTTTTTT
once	TRBV19	TRBJ2-6	NA	CASLKWGPGANVLTF	TGTGCCAGTCTCAAATGGGGGCCTGGGGCCAACGTCCTGACTTTC
NA	TRBV9	TRBJ2-7	TRBD2	CASSVALSGDSYEQYF	TGTGCCAGCAGCGTAGCCCTAAGCGGGGACTCCTACGAGCAGTACTTC
once	TRBV29-1	TRBJ1-1	NA	CSVDRDTATEAFF	TGCAGCGTTGACCGAGACACAGCCACTGAAGCTTTCTTT
NA	TRBV5-1	TRBJ2-1	NA	CASSPDGSYNEQFF	TGCGCCAGCAGCCCCGACGGGAGCTACAATGAGCAGTTCTTC
NA	TRBV2	TRBJ1-5	NA	CASSDFGGATNQPQHF	TGTGCCAGCAGTGATTTTGGAGGGGCCACCAATCAGCCCCAGCATTTT
once	TRBV18	TRBJ2-1	TRBD2	CASSPRTSGSSYNEQFF	TGTGCCAGCTCACCACGGACAAGCGGGAGCTCCTACAATGAGCAGTTCTTC
many	TRBV11-2	TRBJ2-7	TRBD2	CASRPGGDFLSSYEQYF	TGTGCCAGCAGACCGGGAGGCGACTTCCTAAGCTCCTACGAGCAGTACTTC
NA	TRBV28	TRBJ2-5	NA	CASTHRQNLQETQYF	TGTGCCAGCACTCACCGACAGAACCTCCAAGAGACCCAGTACTTC
NA	TRBV7-2	TRBJ2-1	NA	CASSATGSWGNEQFF	TGTGCCAGCAGCGCAACGGGGAGTTGGGGCAATGAGCAGTTCTTC
NA	TRBV5-1	TRBJ2-1	TRBD1	CASSLRDSYNEQFF	TGCGCCAGCAGCTTAAGGGACAGCTACAATGAGCAGTTCTTC
NA	TRBV6-1	TRBJ2-3	TRBD2	CASSEVRLAGRYTDTQYF	TGTGCCAGCAGTGAAGTACGCCTAGCGGGAAGATACACAGATACGCAGTATTTT
NA	TRBV7-9	TRBJ1-4	TRBD1	CASSYPGQMNEKLFF	TGTGCCAGCAGTTACCCGGGACAGATGAATGAAAAACTGTTTTTT
NA	TRBV19	TRBJ1-5	NA	CASSIYQGRNQPQHF	TGTGCCAGTAGTATCTACCAGGGGCGGAATCAGCCCCAGCATTTT
NA	TRBV5-4	TRBJ1-2	NA	CASRQPNYGYTF	TGTGCCAGCAGACAGCCTAACTATGGCTACACCTTC
NA	TRBV10-1	TRBJ2-1	TRBD2	CASSEGLVYNEQFF	TGCGCCAGCAGTGAGGGACTAGTTTACAATGAGCAGTTCTTC
NA	TRBV15	TRBJ2-1	NA	CATSSAFSGDNEQFF	TGTGCCACCAGCTCCGCCTTCAGCGGAGACAATGAGCAGTTCTTC